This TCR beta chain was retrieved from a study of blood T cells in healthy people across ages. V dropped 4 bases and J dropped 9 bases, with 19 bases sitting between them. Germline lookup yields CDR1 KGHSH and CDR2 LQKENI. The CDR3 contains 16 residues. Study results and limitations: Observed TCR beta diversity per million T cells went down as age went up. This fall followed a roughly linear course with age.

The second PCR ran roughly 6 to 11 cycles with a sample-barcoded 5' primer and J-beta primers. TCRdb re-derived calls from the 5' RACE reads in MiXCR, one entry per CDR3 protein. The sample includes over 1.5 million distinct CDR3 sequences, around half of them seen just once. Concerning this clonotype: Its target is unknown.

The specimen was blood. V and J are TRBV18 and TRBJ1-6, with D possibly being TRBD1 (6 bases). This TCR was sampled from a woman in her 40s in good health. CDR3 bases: TGTGCCAGCTCACAACTCGGGGGCGAAGGTATTTCACCCCTCCACTTT. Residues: CASSQLGGEGISPLHF. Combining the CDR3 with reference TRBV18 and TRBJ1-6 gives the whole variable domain NAGVMQNPRHLVRRRGQEARLRCSPMKGHSHVYWYRQLPEEGLKFMVYLQKENIIDESGMPKERFSAEFPKEGPSILRIQQVVRGDSAAYFCASSQLGGEGISPLHFGNGTRLTVT.